The 10 T cell receptor beta chains listed next were all sequenced from one sample in a study of control samples from healthy donors and cancer patients. The data were produced by immunoSEQ multiplex PCR, yet TCRdb's version contains in-frame clones alone and is incomplete. The table has some 95,000 clones, approximately 86% seen once; the top ten hold about 14%. Sequences were obtained from blood. The receptors come from a young man in good health.

The table lists this clone with a count of one. The chain couples TRBV7-2 to TRBJ1-1, with D perhaps matching TRBD1 (5 bases). Germline V gene sequence: CDR1 SGHTA, CDR2 FQGNSA. V lost 1 base and J lost 12, with 18 bases in between. The CDR3 runs 14 residues. The CDR3 sequence: CASSLGGRAMITFF. The CDR3 bases are TGTGCCAGCAGCTTAGGGGGCAGGGCCATGATTACTTTCTTT.

This chain joins TRBV10-3 and TRBJ2-2, with 7 nucleotides matching TRBD1. After removal of 6 bases from V and 0 bases from J, the junction contained 4 bases not matched to a gene. This CDR3 has 15 amino acids. Germline CDR1 ENHRY, CDR2 SYGVKD. CDR3 protein: CAIRSGTANTGELFF. The CDR3 nucleotides are TGTGCCATCAGATCCGGGACAGCGAACACCGGGGAGCTGTTTTTT.

The CDR3, as DNA: TGTGCTAGTGGTTTGATGGTGTCCGCGAACACCGGGGAGCTGTTTTTT. This codes for CASGLMVSANTGELFF. The V and J genes are TRBV12-5 and TRBJ2-2, with no clear D. The CDR3 length is 16 residues. V dropped 2 bases and J dropped 0 bases, with 10 bases sitting between them. Per germline, CDR1 LGHNT and CDR2 FRNRAP.

For the CDR3, the DNA is TGCAGCGTTGAAGTGGGACAGTTTAACTATGGCTACACCTTC. Its translation is CSVEVGQFNYGYTF. V and J are TRBV29-1 and TRBJ1-2; 7 nucleotides match TRBD1. This CDR3 region has 14 residues. CDR1 is SQVTM, CDR2 ANQGSEA, per germline. J lost 1 base, V lost 1 base, and 3 bases had no gene match.

In nucleotides, the CDR3 is TGTGCCAGCTCACCACCCAAGGGGTCCAGGGGGACCGGGGAGCTGTTTTTT. It codes for CASSPPKGSRGTGELFF. The chain is built from TRBV18 and TRBJ2-2; TRBD1 matches 7 bases. Germline CDR1 is KGHSH and CDR2 is LQKENI. The CDR3 length is 17 residues. Trimming took 0 bases from V and 5 from J; bases not matched to a gene: 9.

The chain links TRBV20-1 to TRBJ2-5, with D hard to call. The length of the CDR3 is 11 residues. Looked up from germline, CDR1 is DFQATT and CDR2 is SNEGSKA (reference sequence). The CDR3 is CTFPDQETQYF. The DNA for the CDR3 is TGCACTTTTCCCGACCAAGAGACCCAGTACTTC.

The chain uses TRBV15 and TRBJ2-1, with TRBD2 matching over 7 bases. J gave up 10 bases and V 0 bases, and 12 bases lay outside the gene matches. CDR3 size: 16 residues. The germline CDR1 and CDR2 sequences are LNHNV and YYDKDF (reference sequence). The CDR3 spells CATSRDERGPLGEQFF. The CDR3 bases are TGTGCCACCAGCAGAGACGAGCGGGGACCCCTCGGGGAGCAGTTCTTC. Combining the CDR3 with reference TRBV15 and TRBJ2-1 gives the whole variable domain DAMVIQNPRYQVTQFGKPVTLSCSQTLNHNVMYWYQQKSSQAPKLLFHYYDKDFNNEADTPDNFQSRRPNTSFCFLDIRSPGLGDTAMYLCATSRDERGPLGEQFFGPGTRLTVL.

This rearrangement joins TRBV6-2 or TRBV6-3 to TRBJ1-5; D gene uncertain. There are 14 residues in the CDR3. Trimming removed 2 bases at V and 3 bases at J, with 8 bases between. The germline V gene has CDR1 MNHEY and CDR2 SVGEGT. The CDR3 sequence: CASSYGRINQPQHF. In nucleotides, the CDR3 is TGTGCCAGCAGTTACGGACGGATCAATCAGCCCCAGCATTTT.

The chain employs TRBV28 and TRBJ1-5, with D unresolved. V gave up 3 bases and J gave up 0 bases, with 9 bases separating them. The CDR3 contains 15 residues. Germline V gene sequence: CDR1 MDHEN, CDR2 SYDVKM. CDR3 in DNA: TGTGCCAGCAGTTTGCCATGGGGTAGCAATCAGCCCCAGCATTTT. Translating it yields CASSLPWGSNQPQHF.

The V call is TRBV6-1, the J call TRBJ2-1; 14 bases line up with TRBD2. Germline V lookup: CDR1 MNHNS, CDR2 SASEGT. The CDR3 loop spans 18 amino acids. J was trimmed by 9 bases and V by 4 bases; bases with no gene match: 14. The CDR3: CASSGGTSGSPLRVEQFF. The CDR3 nucleotides are TGTGCCAGCAGTGGCGGGACTAGCGGGAGCCCACTTCGTGTTGAGCAGTTCTTC.